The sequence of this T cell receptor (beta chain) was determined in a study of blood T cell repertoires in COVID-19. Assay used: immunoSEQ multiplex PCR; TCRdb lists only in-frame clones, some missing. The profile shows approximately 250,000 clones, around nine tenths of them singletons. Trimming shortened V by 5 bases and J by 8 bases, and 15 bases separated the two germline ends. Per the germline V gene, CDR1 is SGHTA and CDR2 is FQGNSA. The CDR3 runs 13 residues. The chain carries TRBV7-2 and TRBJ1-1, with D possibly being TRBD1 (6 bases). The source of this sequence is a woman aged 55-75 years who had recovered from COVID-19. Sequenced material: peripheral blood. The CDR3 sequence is CASSLRTAGEAFF. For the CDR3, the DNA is TGTGCCAGCAGCCTAAGGACAGCTGGGGAAGCTTTCTTT.